This T cell receptor (beta chain) appears in the sequencing data of a study of shared clonotypes between healthy human individuals. TCRdb's table, derived via immunoSEQ multiplex PCR, lists solely in-frame clones and lacks some. The sample includes roughly 2,300,000 clones, about nine tenths of them seen just once. Per the germline V gene, CDR1 is MGHRA and CDR2 is YSYEKL. V gave up 0 bases and J gave up 0 bases, with 9 bases separating them. The CDR3 loop spans 16 amino acids. Material for sequencing was naive CD4+ T cells from PBMCs. As for subset: CD45RA+ positively selected. The rearrangement joins TRBV4-1 to TRBJ2-1; D possibly uses TRBD1 or TRBD2 (6 bases each). The sequence came from a man younger than 35 in good health. Some clones in this sample may be carry-over from other donors' samples. The CDR3 sequence is CASSQDPGASYNEQFF. The CDR3 DNA reads TGCGCCAGCAGCCAAGATCCGGGGGCCTCCTACAATGAGCAGTTCTTC.